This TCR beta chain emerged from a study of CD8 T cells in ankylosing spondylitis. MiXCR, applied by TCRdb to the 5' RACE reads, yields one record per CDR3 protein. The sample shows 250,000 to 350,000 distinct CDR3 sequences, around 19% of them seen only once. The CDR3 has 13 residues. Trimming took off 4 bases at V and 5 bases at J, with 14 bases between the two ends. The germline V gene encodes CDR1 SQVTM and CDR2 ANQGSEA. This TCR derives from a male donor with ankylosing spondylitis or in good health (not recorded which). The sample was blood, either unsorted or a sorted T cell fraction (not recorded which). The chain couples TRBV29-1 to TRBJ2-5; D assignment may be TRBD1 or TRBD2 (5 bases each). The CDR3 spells CSVGGTSRETQYF. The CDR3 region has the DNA TGCAGCGTTGGGGGGACCTCTCGGGAGACCCAGTACTTC.